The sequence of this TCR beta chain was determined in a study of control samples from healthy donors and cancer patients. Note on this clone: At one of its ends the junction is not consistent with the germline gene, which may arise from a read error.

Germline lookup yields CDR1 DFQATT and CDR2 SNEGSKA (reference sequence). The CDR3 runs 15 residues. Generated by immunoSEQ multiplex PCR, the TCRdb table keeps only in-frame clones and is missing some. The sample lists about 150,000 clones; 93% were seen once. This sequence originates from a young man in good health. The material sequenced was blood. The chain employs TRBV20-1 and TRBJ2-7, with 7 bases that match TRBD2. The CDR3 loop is CSTSPSSGMPYEQYF. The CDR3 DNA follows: TGCAGTACTAGTCCTTCAAGCGGGATGCCCTACGAGCAGTACTTC.